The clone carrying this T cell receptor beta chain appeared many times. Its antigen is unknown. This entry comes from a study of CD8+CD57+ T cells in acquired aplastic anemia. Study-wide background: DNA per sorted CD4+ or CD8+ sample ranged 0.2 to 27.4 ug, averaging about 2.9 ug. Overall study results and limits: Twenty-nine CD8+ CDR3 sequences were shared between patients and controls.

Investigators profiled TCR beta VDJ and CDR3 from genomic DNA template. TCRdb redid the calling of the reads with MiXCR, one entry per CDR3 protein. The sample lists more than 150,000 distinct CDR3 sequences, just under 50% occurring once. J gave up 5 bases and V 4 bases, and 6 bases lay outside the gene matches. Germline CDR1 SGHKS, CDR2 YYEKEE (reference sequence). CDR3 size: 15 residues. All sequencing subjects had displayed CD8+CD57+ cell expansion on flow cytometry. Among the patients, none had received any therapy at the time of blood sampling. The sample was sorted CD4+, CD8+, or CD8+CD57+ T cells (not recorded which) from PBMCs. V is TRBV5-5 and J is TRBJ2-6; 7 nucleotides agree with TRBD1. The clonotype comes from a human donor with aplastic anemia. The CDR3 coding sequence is TGTGCCAGCAGCGTCGACAGGGTGCGGGCCAACGTCCTGACTTTC. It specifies CASSVDRVRANVLTF.